This is a list of T cell receptor beta chains from one sample in a study of blood T cell repertoires in COVID-19. Clones were sequenced by immunoSEQ multiplex PCR, and TCRdb holds only the in-frame ones, with some missing. The sample holds approximately 200,000 clones, just under 85% seen once. Sequencing was done on a sample of peripheral blood. Every receptor here comes from a human donor with acute or convalescent COVID-19. The donor label of this sample is uncertain. Both conserved end residues are part of each CDR3. A D gene is named only where the DNA matches it firmly. Clone size is given for some rows only: seen once, a few or many times, or a class if the clone is expanded.

v_call	d_call	j_call	clone_size	cdr3_nt	cdr3_aa
TRBV19	TRBD2	TRBJ2-1	NA	TGTGCCAGTAGTATAGCCCCGGGAGGCTCCTACAATGAGCAGTTCTTC	CASSIAPGGSYNEQFF
TRBV7-4	NA	TRBJ2-7	NA	TGTGCCAGCAGTTTCGACAGGCCTGGGGAATACGAGCAGTACTTC	CASSFDRPGEYEQYF
TRBV27	NA	TRBJ2-3	NA	TGTGCCAGCAGTCCGCCCCACTCCTACACAGATACGCAGTATTTT	CASSPPHSYTDTQYF
TRBV6-6	NA	TRBJ2-7	once	TGTGCCAGCAGCCGAGGGACAGCGGGGGAGTTAGAGCAGTACTTC	CASSRGTAGELEQYF
TRBV28	NA	TRBJ1-3	NA	TGTGCCAGCAGTCAGGGCCGGCGTGGAAACACCATATATTTT	CASSQGRRGNTIYF
TRBV7-9	NA	TRBJ2-7	NA	TGTGCCAGCAGCGCCCCCCCCTTAGTATCCGAGCAGTACTTC	CASSAPPLVSEQYF
TRBV29-1	NA	TRBJ1-1	NA	TGCAGCGTTGTGGCCCGCTGGAGCACTGAAGCTTTCTTT	CSVVARWSTEAFF
TRBV18	NA	TRBJ1-5	NA	TGTGCCAGCTCACCACCGGGGGGGGATCAGCCCCAGCATTTT	CASSPPGGDQPQHF
TRBV5-1	NA	TRBJ2-5	NA	TGCGCCAGCAGCTTGACGGGAGAAGGGGAGACCCAGTACTTC	CASSLTGEGETQYF
TRBV30	TRBD2	TRBJ2-5	NA	TGTGCCTGGAGCACTAGCGGGATAGAGACCCAGTACTTC	CAWSTSGIETQYF
TRBV29-1	TRBD1	TRBJ1-2	NA	TGCAGCGTCCTTGAAACCCGGGACAGGGTCGGCTACACCTTC	CSVLETRDRVGYTF
TRBV6-5	TRBD1	TRBJ1-6	NA	TGTGCCAGCAGATACAGGGGAAATTCACCCCTCCACTTT	CASRYRGNSPLHF
TRBV27	TRBD1	TRBJ2-7	NA	TGTGCCAGCAGATCCGCCGGGACAGGGTCCTACGAGCAGTACTTC	CASRSAGTGSYEQYF
TRBV5-4	NA	TRBJ1-5	NA	TGTGCCAGCAGCTTCAGGTCAGCCTTTACTTCTAATCAGCCCCAGCATTTT	CASSFRSAFTSNQPQHF
TRBV19	NA	TRBJ1-2	NA	TGTGCCAGTAACCACCGCGGGGTCCGCTATGGCTACACCTTC	CASNHRGVRYGYTF
TRBV3-1/TRBV3-2	NA	TRBJ2-6	NA	TGTGCCAGCAGCCTGGGGCTACGGGCTAGATCTGGGGCCAACGTCCTGACTTTC	CASSLGLRARSGANVLTF
TRBV5-5	NA	TRBJ2-1	NA	TGTGCCAGCAGCTTGGCCTTAACTAGCCGTGATCCTGGTGAGCAGTTCTTC	CASSLALTSRDPGEQFF
TRBV29-1	NA	TRBJ2-3	NA	TGCAGCGTTGTAACAGGCACAGATACGCAGTATTTT	CSVVTGTDTQYF
TRBV11-3	NA	TRBJ2-3	once	TGTGCCAGCAGCCCGACGGCGGGGACAGATACGCAGTATTTT	CASSPTAGTDTQYF
TRBV7-6	NA	TRBJ2-6	NA	TGTGCCAGCAGCTCGGAGGGCAATCCCGGGGCCAACGTCCTGACTTTC	CASSSEGNPGANVLTF
TRBV25-1	NA	TRBJ2-7	once	TGTGCCAGCAGTCGCCCAGGGGCCGGTCCGCAGTACTTC	CASSRPGAGPQYF
TRBV28	TRBD1	TRBJ1-5	once	TGTGCCAGCACCAGGGGGGGATCAGGGGGCGGCAATCAGCCCCAGCATTTT	CASTRGGSGGGNQPQHF
TRBV12-3/TRBV12-4	NA	TRBJ1-2	many	TGTGCCAGCAGCCCGACTGGGAGATATGGCTACACCTTC	CASSPTGRYGYTF
TRBV6-5	TRBD2	TRBJ2-7	once	TGTGCCAGCAGTAGGCCGGGACTAGCGGAATACGAGCAGTACTTC	CASSRPGLAEYEQYF
TRBV5-6	TRBD1	TRBJ1-2	NA	TGTGCCAGCAGCTTGCTAGGGACAGGGATGGTAGGCTACACCTTC	CASSLLGTGMVGYTF
TRBV5-1	TRBD2	TRBJ2-3	NA	TGCGCCAGCAGCTCGGGGGGTAGCGCTAGCACAGATACGCAGTATTTT	CASSSGGSASTDTQYF
TRBV4-3	NA	TRBJ1-4	NA	TGCGCCAGCAGCCAAGAAATCCAGGTTGGAAAACTGTTTTTT	CASSQEIQVGKLFF
TRBV6-5	TRBD1	TRBJ1-2	NA	TGTGCCAGCAGAAGACAGGGAAGGGATGGCTACACCTTC	CASRRQGRDGYTF
TRBV20-1	TRBD2	TRBJ2-3	NA	TGCAGTGCTAGTTTTCTAGCGGTGACAGATACGCAGTATTTT	CSASFLAVTDTQYF
TRBV7-3	NA	TRBJ1-1	few	TGTGCCAGCAGCTTACGGGGGAACACTGAAGCTTTCTTT	CASSLRGNTEAFF
TRBV30	TRBD1	TRBJ1-1	NA	TGTGCCTGGAGTCGAACTACAGGGGTTTTAACTGAAGCTTTCTTT	CAWSRTTGVLTEAFF
TRBV2	TRBD1	TRBJ1-1	few	TGTGCCAACGACAGGGGCGGTACTGAAGCTTTCTTT	CANDRGGTEAFF
TRBV5-6	TRBD2	TRBJ2-7	few	TGTGCCAGCAGCTTGGGATTGAGCGGGGCCTACGAGCAGTACTTC	CASSLGLSGAYEQYF
TRBV6-4	NA	TRBJ2-7	NA	TGTGCCAGCAGTGACGTTTCCCCGGGGAGCTACGAGCAGTACTTC	CASSDVSPGSYEQYF
TRBV6-5	TRBD1	TRBJ2-7	NA	TGTGCCAGCAGAAAACCGGACAGGAGCTCCTACGAGCAGTACTTC	CASRKPDRSSYEQYF
TRBV6-5	NA	TRBJ2-7	NA	TGTGCCATCCAGGACAGTTACGAGCAGTACTTC	CAIQDSYEQYF
TRBV21-1	NA	TRBJ1-5	NA	TGTGCCAGCAGCATTAAGGGGAACGATCAGCCCCAGCATTTT	CASSIKGNDQPQHF
TRBV6-6	NA	TRBJ1-1	few	TGTGCCAGCAAGGAGAGTAATGGGGCAGAAGCTTTCTTT	CASKESNGAEAFF
TRBV6-5	NA	TRBJ1-6	NA	TGTGCCAGCAGCTATGCTCCAGGGAATTCACCCCTCCACTTT	CASSYAPGNSPLHF
TRBV16	TRBD1	TRBJ1-5	NA	TGTGCCAGCAGCCTGGGACAGGGTATAGATCAGCCCCAGCATTTT	CASSLGQGIDQPQHF